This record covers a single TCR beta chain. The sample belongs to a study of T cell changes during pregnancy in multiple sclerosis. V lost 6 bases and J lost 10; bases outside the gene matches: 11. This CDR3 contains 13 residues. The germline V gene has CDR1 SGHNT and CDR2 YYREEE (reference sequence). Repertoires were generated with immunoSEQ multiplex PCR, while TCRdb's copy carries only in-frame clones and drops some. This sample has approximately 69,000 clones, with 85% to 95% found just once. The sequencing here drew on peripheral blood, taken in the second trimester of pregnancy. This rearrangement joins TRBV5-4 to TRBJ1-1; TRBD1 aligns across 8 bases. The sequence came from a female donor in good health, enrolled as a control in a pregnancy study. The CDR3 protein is CASMVLGQGVAFF. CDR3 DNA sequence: TGTGCCAGCATGGTGCTAGGACAGGGCGTAGCTTTCTTT.